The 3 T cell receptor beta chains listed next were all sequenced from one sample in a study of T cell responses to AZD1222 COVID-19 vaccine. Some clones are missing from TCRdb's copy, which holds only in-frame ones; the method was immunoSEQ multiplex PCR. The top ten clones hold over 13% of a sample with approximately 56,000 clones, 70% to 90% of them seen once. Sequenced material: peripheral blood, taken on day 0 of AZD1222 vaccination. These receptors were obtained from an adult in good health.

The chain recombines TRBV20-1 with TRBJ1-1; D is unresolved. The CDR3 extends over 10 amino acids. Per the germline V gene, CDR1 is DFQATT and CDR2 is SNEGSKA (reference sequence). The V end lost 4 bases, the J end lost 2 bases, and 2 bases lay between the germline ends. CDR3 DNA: TGCAGTGCTACAAACACTGAAGCTTTCTTT. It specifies CSATNTEAFF.

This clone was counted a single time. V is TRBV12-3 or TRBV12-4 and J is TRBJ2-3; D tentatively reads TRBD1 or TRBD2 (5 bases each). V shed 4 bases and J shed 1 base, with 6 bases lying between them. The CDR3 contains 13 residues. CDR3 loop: CASSWGRTDTQYF. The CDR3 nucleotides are TGTGCCAGCAGTTGGGGACGCACAGATACGCAGTATTTT.

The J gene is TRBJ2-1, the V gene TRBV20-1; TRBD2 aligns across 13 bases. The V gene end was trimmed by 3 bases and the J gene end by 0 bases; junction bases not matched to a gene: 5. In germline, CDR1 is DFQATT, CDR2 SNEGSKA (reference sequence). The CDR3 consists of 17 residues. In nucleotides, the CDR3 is TGCAGTGCTAGTGGACTAGCGGGGGCCAGCTCCTACAATGAGCAGTTCTTC. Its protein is CSASGLAGASSYNEQFF.